This T cell receptor (beta chain) is drawn from a study of blood T cells in healthy people across ages. From germline, CDR1 is KGHDR and CDR2 SFDVKD. Unmatched junction bases numbered 4, after V lost 3 bases and J lost 8 bases. The CDR3 length is 13 residues. With a J-beta primer mix and a sample-barcoded 5' primer, a second PCR ran roughly 6 to 12 cycles. Using its own MiXCR run on the 5' RACE reads, TCRdb lists one record per CDR3 protein. The sample holds more than 1,000,000 distinct CDR3 sequences, almost 25% seen once. Healthy Caucasian individuals from Russia aged about 6 to 90 served as donors. The authors isolated at least 6 million PBMCs per sample. The same data also contributed to another study, on T cells of mothers and their children.

The source material was blood. The clonotype was recovered from a girl between 2 and 10 years old in good health. The chain uses TRBV24-1 and TRBJ1-1, with TRBD1 identical over 8 bases. CDR3 in DNA: TGTGCCACCAGTGATGTGACAGGGGAGGAAGCTTTCTTT. Encoded protein: CATSDVTGEEAFF.